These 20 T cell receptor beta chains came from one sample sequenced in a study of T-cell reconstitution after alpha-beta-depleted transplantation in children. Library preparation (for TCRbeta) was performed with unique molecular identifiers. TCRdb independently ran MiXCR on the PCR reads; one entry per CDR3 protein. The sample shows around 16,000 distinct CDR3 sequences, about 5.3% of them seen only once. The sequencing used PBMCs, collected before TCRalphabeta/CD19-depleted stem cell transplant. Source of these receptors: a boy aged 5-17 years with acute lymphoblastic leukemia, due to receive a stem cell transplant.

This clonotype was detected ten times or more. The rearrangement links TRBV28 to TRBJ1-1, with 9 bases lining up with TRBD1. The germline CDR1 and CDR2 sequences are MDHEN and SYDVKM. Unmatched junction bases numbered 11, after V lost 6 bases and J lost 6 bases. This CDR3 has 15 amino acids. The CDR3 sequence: CASSLPGQGYAEAFF. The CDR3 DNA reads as TGTGCCAGCAGCCTTCCGGGACAGGGTTACGCTGAAGCTTTCTTT.

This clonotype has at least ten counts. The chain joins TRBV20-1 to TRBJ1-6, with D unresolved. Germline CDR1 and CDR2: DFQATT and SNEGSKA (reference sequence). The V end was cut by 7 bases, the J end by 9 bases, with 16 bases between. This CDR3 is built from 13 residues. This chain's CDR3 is CSVPGESGSPLHF. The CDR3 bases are TGCAGTGTCCCCGGGGAAAGTGGTTCACCCCTCCACTTT.

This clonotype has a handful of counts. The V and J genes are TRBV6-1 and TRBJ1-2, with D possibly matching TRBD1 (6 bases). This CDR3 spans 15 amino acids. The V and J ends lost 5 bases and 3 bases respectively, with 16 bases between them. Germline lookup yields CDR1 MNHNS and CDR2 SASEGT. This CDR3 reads CASSPQRGKHYGYTF. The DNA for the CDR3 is TGTGCCAGCAGTCCACAGAGGGGGAAGCACTATGGCTACACCTTC.

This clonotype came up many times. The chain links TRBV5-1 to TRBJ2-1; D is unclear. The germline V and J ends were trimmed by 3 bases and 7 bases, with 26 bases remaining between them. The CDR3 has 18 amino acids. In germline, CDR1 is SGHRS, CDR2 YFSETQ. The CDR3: CASSYFTSTALGGNEQFF. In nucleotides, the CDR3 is TGCGCCAGCAGCTACTTCACGTCGACCGCTCTGGGTGGAAATGAGCAGTTCTTC.

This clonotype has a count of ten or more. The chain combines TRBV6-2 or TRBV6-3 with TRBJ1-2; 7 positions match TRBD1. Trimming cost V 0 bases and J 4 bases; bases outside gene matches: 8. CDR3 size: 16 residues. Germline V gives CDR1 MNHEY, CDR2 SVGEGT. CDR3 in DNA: TGTGCCAGCAGTTACTCTTGGGACAGTTCTTTCTATGGCTACACCTTC. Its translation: CASSYSWDSSFYGYTF.

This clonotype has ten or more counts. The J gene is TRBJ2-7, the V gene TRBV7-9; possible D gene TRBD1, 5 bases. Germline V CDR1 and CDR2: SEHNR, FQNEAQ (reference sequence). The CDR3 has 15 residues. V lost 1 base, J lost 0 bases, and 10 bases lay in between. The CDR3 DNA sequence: TGTGCCAGCAGCTTAGAAGGGGATGCCTCCTACGAGCAGTACTTC. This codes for CASSLEGDASYEQYF.

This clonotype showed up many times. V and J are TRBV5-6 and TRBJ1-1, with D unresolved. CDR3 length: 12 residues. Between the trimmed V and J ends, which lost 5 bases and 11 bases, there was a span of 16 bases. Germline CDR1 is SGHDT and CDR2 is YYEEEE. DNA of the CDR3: TGTGCCAGCAGTTATATAACGCCCAGGGCTTTCTTT. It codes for CASSYITPRAFF.

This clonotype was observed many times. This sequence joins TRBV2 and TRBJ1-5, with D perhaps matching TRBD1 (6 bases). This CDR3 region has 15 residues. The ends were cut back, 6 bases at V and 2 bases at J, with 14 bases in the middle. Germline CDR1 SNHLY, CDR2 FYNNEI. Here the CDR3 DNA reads TGTGCCAGCAGGCGGGGGGGCGAAGGCAATCAGCCCCAGCATTTT. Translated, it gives CASRRGGEGNQPQHF.

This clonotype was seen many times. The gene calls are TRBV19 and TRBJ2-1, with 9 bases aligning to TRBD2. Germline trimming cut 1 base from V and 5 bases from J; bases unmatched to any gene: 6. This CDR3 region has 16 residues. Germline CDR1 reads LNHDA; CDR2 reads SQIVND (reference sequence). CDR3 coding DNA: TGTGCCAGTAGTATAGTTCCAGCGGGGGGAAACAATGAGCAGTTCTTC. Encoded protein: CASSIVPAGGNNEQFF.

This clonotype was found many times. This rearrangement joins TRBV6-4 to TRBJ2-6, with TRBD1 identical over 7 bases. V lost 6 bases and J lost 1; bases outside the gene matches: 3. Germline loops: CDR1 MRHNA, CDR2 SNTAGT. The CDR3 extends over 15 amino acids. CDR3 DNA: TGTGCCAGCAGAGAGACAGGGTCTGGGGCCAACGTCCTGACTTTC. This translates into CASRETGSGANVLTF.

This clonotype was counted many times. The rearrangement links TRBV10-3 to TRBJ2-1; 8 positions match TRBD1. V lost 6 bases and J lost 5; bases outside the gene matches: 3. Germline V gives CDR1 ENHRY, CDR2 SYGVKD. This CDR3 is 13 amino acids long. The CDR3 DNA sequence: TGTGCCATCAGGGGGACAGGAGACAATGAGCAGTTCTTC. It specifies CAIRGTGDNEQFF.

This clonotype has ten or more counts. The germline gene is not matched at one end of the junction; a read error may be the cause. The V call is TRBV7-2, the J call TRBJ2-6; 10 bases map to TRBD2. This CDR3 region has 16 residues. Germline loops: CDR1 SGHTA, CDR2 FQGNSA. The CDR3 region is CASSFGLAAGANVLTF. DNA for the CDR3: TGTGCCAGCAGCTTTGGACTAGCGGCTGGAGCCAACGTCCTGACTTTC. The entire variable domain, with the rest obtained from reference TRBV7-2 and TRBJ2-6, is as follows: GAGVSQSPSNKVTEKGKDVELRCDPISGHTALYWYRQSLGQGLEFLIYFQGNSAPDKSGLPSDRFSAERTGGSVSTLTIQRTQQEDSAVYLCASSFGLAAGANVLTFGAGSRLTVL.

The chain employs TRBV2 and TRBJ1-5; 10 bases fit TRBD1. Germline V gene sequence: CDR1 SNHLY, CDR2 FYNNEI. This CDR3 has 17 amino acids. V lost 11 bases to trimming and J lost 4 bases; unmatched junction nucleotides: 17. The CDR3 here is CAFSFRTGGSGNQPQHF. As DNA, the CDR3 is TGTGCCTTCAGTTTCAGGACAGGGGGTTCGGGAAATCAGCCCCAGCATTTT.

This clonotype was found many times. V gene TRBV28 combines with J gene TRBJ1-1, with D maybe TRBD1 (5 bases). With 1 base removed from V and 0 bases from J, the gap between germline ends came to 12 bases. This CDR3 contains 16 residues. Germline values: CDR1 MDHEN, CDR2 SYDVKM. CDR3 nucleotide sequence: TGTGCCAGCAGTTTATTGGGGGTTCCCATGAACACTGAAGCTTTCTTT. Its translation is CASSLLGVPMNTEAFF.

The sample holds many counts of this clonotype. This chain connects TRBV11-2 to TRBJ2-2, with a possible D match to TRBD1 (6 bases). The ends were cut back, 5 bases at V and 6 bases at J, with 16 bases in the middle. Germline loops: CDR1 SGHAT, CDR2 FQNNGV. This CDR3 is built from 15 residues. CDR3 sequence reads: CASSLTLHRAGELFF. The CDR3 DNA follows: TGTGCCAGCAGCCTCACCCTCCACAGGGCCGGGGAGCTGTTTTTT.

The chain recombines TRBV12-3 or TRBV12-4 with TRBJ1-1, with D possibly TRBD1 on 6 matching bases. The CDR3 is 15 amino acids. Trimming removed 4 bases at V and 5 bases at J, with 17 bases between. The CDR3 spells CASSSRGGGNTEAFF. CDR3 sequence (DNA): TGTGCCAGCAGTTCCCGGGGGGGGGGCAATACTGAAGCTTTCTTT.

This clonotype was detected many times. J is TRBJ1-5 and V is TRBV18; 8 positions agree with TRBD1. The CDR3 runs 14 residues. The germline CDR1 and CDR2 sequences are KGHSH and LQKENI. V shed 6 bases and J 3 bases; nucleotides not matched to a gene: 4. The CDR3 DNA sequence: TGTGCCAGCTCTGGGACAGGCGACAATCAGCCCCAGCATTTT. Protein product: CASSGTGDNQPQHF.

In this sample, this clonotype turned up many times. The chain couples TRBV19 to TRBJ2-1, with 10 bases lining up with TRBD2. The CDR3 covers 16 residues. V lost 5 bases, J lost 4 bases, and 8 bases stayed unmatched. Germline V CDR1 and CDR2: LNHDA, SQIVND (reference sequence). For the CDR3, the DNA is TGTGCCAGTAGTGCGTCTACTAGCGGGAAGTACAATGAGCAGTTCTTC. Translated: CASSASTSGKYNEQFF.

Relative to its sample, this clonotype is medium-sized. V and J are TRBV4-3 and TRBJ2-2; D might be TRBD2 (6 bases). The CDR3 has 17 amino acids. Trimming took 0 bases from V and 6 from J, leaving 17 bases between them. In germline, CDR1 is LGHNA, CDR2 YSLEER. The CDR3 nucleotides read TGCGCCAGCAGCCAAGACCCGACTAGTTTTCGCGCCGGGGAGCTGTTTTTT. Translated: CASSQDPTSFRAGELFF.

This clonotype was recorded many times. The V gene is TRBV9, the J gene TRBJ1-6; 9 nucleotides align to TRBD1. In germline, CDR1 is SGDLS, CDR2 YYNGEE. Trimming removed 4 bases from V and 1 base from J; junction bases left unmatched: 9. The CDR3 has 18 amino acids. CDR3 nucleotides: TGTGCCAGCAGCCCGGGACAGGGAATTTTGTCCTATAATTCACCCCTCCACTTT. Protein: CASSPGQGILSYNSPLHF.